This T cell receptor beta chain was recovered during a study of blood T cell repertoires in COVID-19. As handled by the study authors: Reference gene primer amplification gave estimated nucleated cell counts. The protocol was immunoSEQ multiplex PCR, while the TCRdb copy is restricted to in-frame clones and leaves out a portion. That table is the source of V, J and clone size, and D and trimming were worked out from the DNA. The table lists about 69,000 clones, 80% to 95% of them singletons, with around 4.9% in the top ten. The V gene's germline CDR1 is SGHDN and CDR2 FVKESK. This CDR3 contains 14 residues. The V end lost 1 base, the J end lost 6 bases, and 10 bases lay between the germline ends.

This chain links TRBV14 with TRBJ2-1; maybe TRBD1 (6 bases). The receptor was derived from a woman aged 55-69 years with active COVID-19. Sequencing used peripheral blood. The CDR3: CASSQVGDINEQFF. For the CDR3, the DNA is TGTGCCAGCAGCCAAGTAGGGGACATCAATGAGCAGTTCTTC.